The rows below give T cell receptor beta chains drawn from one sample of a study of shared clonotypes between healthy human individuals. Only in-frame clones appear in the TCRdb table, and some are missing; sequencing was by immunoSEQ multiplex PCR. The table has about 1 million clones, under 80% seen once. Sequenced sample: memory CD4+ T cells sorted from blood. The receptor source for this set is a man between 18 and 29 years old in good health. The CDR3 runs from the conserved cysteine through the conserved F or W. A D gene is named only where the DNA matches it firmly. Clone size is given for some rows only: seen once, a few or many times, or a class if the clone is expanded.

size	V	D	J	length	DNA	CDR3
NA	TRBV6-1	NA	TRBJ2-3	14	TGTGCCAGCAGTGAAGGGGGTAGCACAGATACGCAGTATTTT	CASSEGGSTDTQYF
NA	TRBV5-6	NA	TRBJ1-5	14	TGTGCCAGCAGCTTGGGACTTAGCAATCAGCCCCAGCATTTT	CASSLGLSNQPQHF
NA	TRBV7-2	NA	TRBJ2-1	15	TGTGCCAGCAGCTTAGCTAGCGGACTTTACAATGAGCAGTTCTTC	CASSLASGLYNEQFF
NA	TRBV7-2	TRBD2	TRBJ2-5	16	TGTGCCAGCAGCCCCCGGGGGAGGGGTGGTACGGAGACCCAGTACTTC	CASSPRGRGGTETQYF
NA	TRBV2	NA	TRBJ2-2	13	TGTGCCAGCAAATCGGACAACACCGGGGAGCTGTTTTTT	CASKSDNTGELFF
once	TRBV9	TRBD1	TRBJ1-6	15	TGTGCCAGCAGCGTAGAGGGACAGGGTAGTTCACCCCTCCACTTT	CASSVEGQGSSPLHF
few	TRBV7-6	NA	TRBJ1-1	15	TGTGCCAGCAGCCCCCGAGGAGGGCCTTCGGCTGAAGCTTTCTTT	CASSPRGGPSAEAFF
NA	TRBV29-1	TRBD2	TRBJ2-7	15	TGCAGCGTTGGGAAACTAGCGGGAACGAACTACGAGCAGTACTTC	CSVGKLAGTNYEQYF
NA	TRBV10-1	NA	TRBJ2-1	15	TGCGCCAGCAGTGGGGGCCGGGACGGGGACAATGAGCAGTTCTTC	CASSGGRDGDNEQFF
NA	TRBV5-1	NA	TRBJ2-1	15	TGCGCCAGCAGCCCCCTGGGGCCACCATTCGATGAGCAGTTCTTC	CASSPLGPPFDEQFF
once	TRBV7-9	TRBD1	TRBJ2-1	16	TGTGCCAGCAGGTCAACAGGGGGTGGTGGGTACAATGAGCAGTTCTTC	CASRSTGGGGYNEQFF
NA	TRBV9	NA	TRBJ2-3	15	TGTGCCAGCAGCGTAGCTGGGCAGGACACAGATACGCAGTATTTT	CASSVAGQDTDTQYF
many	TRBV20-1	TRBD1	TRBJ2-7	11	TGCAGTGGTCGTACAGGGGGCGAGCAGTACTTC	CSGRTGGEQYF
NA	TRBV7-6	NA	TRBJ2-3	14	TGTGCCAGCAGCTCAGGAGGGGGGCCGGATACGCAGTATTTT	CASSSGGGPDTQYF
NA	TRBV7-6	TRBD1	TRBJ2-2	15	TGTGCCAGCAGCTTTGGGCAGGGGGCGGCCGGGGAGCTGTTTTTT	CASSFGQGAAGELFF
NA	TRBV28	TRBD1	TRBJ2-7	14	TGTGCCAGCAGAGGTGAACAGGGGGCCTACGAGCAGTACTTC	CASRGEQGAYEQYF
NA	TRBV6-5	NA	TRBJ1-2	11	TGTGCCAGCCACAGTGACTATGGCTACACCTTC	CASHSDYGYTF
NA	TRBV6-5	NA	TRBJ1-3	13	TGTGCCAGCATACAGGGACCTGGAAACACCATATATTTT	CASIQGPGNTIYF
NA	TRBV6-1	NA	TRBJ1-1	12	TGTGCCAGCAGTCGTTTGGGCACTGAAGCTTTCTTT	CASSRLGTEAFF
NA	TRBV5-1	NA	TRBJ1-1	14	TGCGCCAGCAGCGCGGACAGCATGAACACTGAAGCTTTCTTT	CASSADSMNTEAFF
many	TRBV6-6	TRBD1	TRBJ1-4	15	TGTGCCAGCAGTTACCCGGGACAGGGAAATGAAAAACTGTTTTTT	CASSYPGQGNEKLFF
NA	TRBV7-9	NA	TRBJ1-5	15	TGTGCCAGCAGCTCAGAAGGGGTCGCAGGTCAGCCCCAGCATTTT	CASSSEGVAGQPQHF
NA	TRBV7-8	NA	TRBJ1-2	15	TGTGCCAGCAGCTTGAGTTTACTACAGGGAGGAGGCTACACCTTC	CASSLSLLQGGGYTF
NA	TRBV5-4	NA	TRBJ1-3	16	TGTGCCAGCAGCTTGGGAGGGCCAGGGAGTGGAAACACCATATATTTT	CASSLGGPGSGNTIYF
NA	TRBV18	TRBD2	TRBJ2-3	13	TGTGCCAGCTCGAGCGGGAGTAAGGATACGCAGTATTTT	CASSSGSKDTQYF
NA	TRBV5-4	NA	TRBJ2-5	12	TGTGCCAGCAGCAAGGACCAAGAGACCCAGTACTTC	CASSKDQETQYF
NA	TRBV4-1	TRBD2	TRBJ2-1	17	TGCGCCAGCAGCGAAGAAGGACTAGCGGGGGGGCTCAATGAGCAGTTCTTC	CASSEEGLAGGLNEQFF
NA	TRBV7-9	NA	TRBJ2-3	9	TGTGCCATAAGGCATACGCAGTATTTT	CAIRHTQYF